A selection of T cell receptor beta chains follows, all from one sample in a study of T cell clones after liver transplantation. Sequencing used immunoSEQ multiplex PCR; TCRdb keeps in-frame clones, though not all of them. The repertoire has roughly 120,000 clones, 75% to 95% of them found once; the top ten carry around 0.86%. Source: CD4+ T cells from blood, taken 12 months after liver transplant. The source of these receptors is a human patient who received a liver transplant. The T cells may partly be graft donor cells. Both conserved end residues are part of each CDR3. Fields, in order: CDR3 DNA, CDR3 protein, D gene, clone size, V gene, J gene. The D gene is left open where the match is weak. Rows may omit the clone size; those that give it use once, few, many or a size class.

DNA: TGCGCCAGCAGCTTGAGGCAGTTAGATACGCAGTATTTT
CDR3: CASSLRQLDTQYF
D: -
size: -
V: TRBV5-1
J: TRBJ2-3

DNA: TGTGCCAGTCAGGGGTGGACAACTAATGAAAAACTGTTTTTT
CDR3: CASQGWTTNEKLFF
D: -
size: -
V: TRBV19
J: TRBJ1-4

DNA: TGTGCCAGCACCCTACGTGGAGGCTACGAGCAGTACTTC
CDR3: CASTLRGGYEQYF
D: -
size: -
V: TRBV7-8
J: TRBJ2-7

DNA: TGTGCCAGCAGCCGGACAGGGAGTAACTATGGCTACACCTTC
CDR3: CASSRTGSNYGYTF
D: TRBD1
size: -
V: TRBV5-4
J: TRBJ1-2

DNA: TGTGCCAGCAGTTTCCTCGGACAAATCAATCAGCCCCAGCATTTT
CDR3: CASSFLGQINQPQHF
D: -
size: -
V: TRBV28
J: TRBJ1-5

DNA: TGTGCCAGCAGCCTGCAACTAGCGGGAGTCGAGCAGTACTTC
CDR3: CASSLQLAGVEQYF
D: TRBD2
size: -
V: TRBV7-2
J: TRBJ2-7

DNA: TGTGCCAGCAGTGAAGACTGGACTGGCGAACTCGGCTACACCTTC
CDR3: CASSEDWTGELGYTF
D: -
size: -
V: TRBV6-1
J: TRBJ1-2

DNA: TGTGCCAGCAGCTTCGCCCGGGCCGGGACGGAGACCCAGTACTTC
CDR3: CASSFARAGTETQYF
D: -
size: once
V: TRBV5-4
J: TRBJ2-5

DNA: TGTGCCAGCAGTCACAGGGGTGACGAGCAGTACTTC
CDR3: CASSHRGDEQYF
D: TRBD1
size: -
V: TRBV11-1
J: TRBJ2-7

DNA: TGTGCCAGCAGCCTCTTAAGTTCAGGGGCCAACGTCCTGACTTTC
CDR3: CASSLLSSGANVLTF
D: -
size: once
V: TRBV7-2
J: TRBJ2-6

DNA: TGTGCCAGCAGCCCACGACCCGGCCCATGGCAGTTCTTC
CDR3: CASSPRPGPWQFF
D: -
size: -
V: TRBV11-2
J: TRBJ2-1

DNA: TGTGCCTGGAACCTCATGGGGGAGGGGATCCACAATGAGCAGTTCTTC
CDR3: CAWNLMGEGIHNEQFF
D: TRBD2
size: once
V: TRBV30
J: TRBJ2-1

DNA: TGTGCCAGCAGCCGCGACAGCGGAGCCTATGGCTACACCTTC
CDR3: CASSRDSGAYGYTF
D: -
size: -
V: TRBV7-8
J: TRBJ1-2

DNA: TGTGCCAGCAGTTCGTTAATAGCGGGAGGGCCAGAGACCCAGTACTTC
CDR3: CASSSLIAGGPETQYF
D: TRBD2
size: -
V: TRBV6-6
J: TRBJ2-5

DNA: TGTGCCAGCAGTACGACTAGCAACTACAATGAGCAGTTCTTC
CDR3: CASSTTSNYNEQFF
D: TRBD2
size: -
V: TRBV11-2
J: TRBJ2-1

DNA: TGCGCCAGCAGACTTAGACGGCCCTACGAGCAGTACTTC
CDR3: CASRLRRPYEQYF
D: -
size: -
V: TRBV5-1
J: TRBJ2-7

DNA: TGTGCCAGCAGCTTAGCCGCAGATACGCAGTATTTT
CDR3: CASSLAADTQYF
D: -
size: -
V: TRBV7-6
J: TRBJ2-3

DNA: TGTGCCAGCATGTTTAGCAATCAGCCCCAGCATTTT
CDR3: CASMFSNQPQHF
D: -
size: -
V: TRBV6-1
J: TRBJ1-5

DNA: TGTGCCAGCAGTGCCCAGGGGGTCGGGGAGCAGTACTTC
CDR3: CASSAQGVGEQYF
D: TRBD1
size: -
V: TRBV6-4
J: TRBJ2-7

DNA: TGTGCCAGCAGCGTAGGGCGGGAGGGCCAGGAGACCCAGTACTTC
CDR3: CASSVGREGQETQYF
D: TRBD2
size: -
V: TRBV9
J: TRBJ2-5

DNA: TGTGCCAGCAGCTTGGACGACAGGGACACTGAAGCTTTCTTT
CDR3: CASSLDDRDTEAFF
D: TRBD1
size: -
V: TRBV5-8
J: TRBJ1-1

DNA: TGTGCCAGTCGCCGTCTCGGGGACCGAACCTACGAGCAGTACTTC
CDR3: CASRRLGDRTYEQYF
D: -
size: -
V: TRBV2
J: TRBJ2-7

DNA: TGTGCCAGCAGCTTAGGACAGGCTTCGGCAGATACGCAGTATTTT
CDR3: CASSLGQASADTQYF
D: -
size: -
V: TRBV11-3
J: TRBJ2-3

DNA: TGTGCCAGAAGCTTGACGATCAGGGGGCGGGAGTACCCCTATGGCTACACCTTC
CDR3: CARSLTIRGREYPYGYTF
D: TRBD1
size: -
V: TRBV5-3
J: TRBJ1-2

DNA: TGTGCCAGCAGACTCACAGGGGGGAGCTACACCTTC
CDR3: CASRLTGGSYTF
D: TRBD1
size: -
V: TRBV6-5
J: TRBJ1-2

DNA: TGTGCCAGCGCCCCGGCCCCAGCGGGGTGGGGGAACACTGAAGCTTTCTTT
CDR3: CASAPAPAGWGNTEAFF
D: -
size: -
V: TRBV21-1
J: TRBJ1-1

DNA: TGTGCCAGCAGTAAGCCGGGGGATCTCTACGAGCAGTACTTC
CDR3: CASSKPGDLYEQYF
D: -
size: -
V: TRBV6-1
J: TRBJ2-7

DNA: TGTGCCAGCACCGGGTCCTACAATGAGCAGTTCTTC
CDR3: CASTGSYNEQFF
D: -
size: -
V: TRBV6-5
J: TRBJ2-1

DNA: TGTGCCAGTAAGGGGACAGGGGATGGAAACACCATATATTTT
CDR3: CASKGTGDGNTIYF
D: TRBD1
size: -
V: TRBV19
J: TRBJ1-3

DNA: TGCGCCAGCAGGATGCTAGCGGGAGGAGAGACCCAGTACTTC
CDR3: CASRMLAGGETQYF
D: TRBD2
size: -
V: TRBV10-2
J: TRBJ2-5

DNA: TGTGCCAGCAGCCCCAGGGGGCCCAATCAGCCCCAGCATTTT
CDR3: CASSPRGPNQPQHF
D: TRBD1
size: -
V: TRBV6-1
J: TRBJ1-5

DNA: TGTGCCAGCAGCCCACCCGGGACACGGGGTCACGAGCAGTACTTC
CDR3: CASSPPGTRGHEQYF
D: -
size: -
V: TRBV5-6
J: TRBJ2-7

DNA: TGTGCCAGCAGGCGGGGGTCCTCTGGGGCCAACGTCCTGACTTTC
CDR3: CASRRGSSGANVLTF
D: TRBD2
size: -
V: TRBV7-2
J: TRBJ2-6

DNA: TGTGCCAGCAGCTTATCGCCCGGGACGGCTTCCTACGAGCAGTACTTC
CDR3: CASSLSPGTASYEQYF
D: -
size: -
V: TRBV7-2
J: TRBJ2-7

DNA: TGTGCCAGCAGCTTGATACAGGGGGACGAGCAGTACTTC
CDR3: CASSLIQGDEQYF
D: TRBD1
size: -
V: TRBV7-8
J: TRBJ2-7

DNA: TGTGCCAGCAGGGAAATAAACACCTCCTACAATGAGCAGTTCTTC
CDR3: CASREINTSYNEQFF
D: -
size: -
V: TRBV21-1
J: TRBJ2-1

DNA: TGTGCCAGCAGCCCTCGGGACACTGAAGCTTTCTTT
CDR3: CASSPRDTEAFF
D: -
size: -
V: TRBV9
J: TRBJ1-1

DNA: TGTGCCAGCAGTGAATATTCGAGTAGCGGCTACGGGGAGCTGTTTTTT
CDR3: CASSEYSSSGYGELFF
D: -
size: -
V: TRBV25-1
J: TRBJ2-2

DNA: TGTGCCAGCAGTTTCGGTACCGGTCTCGGTCGGAGCTACACCTTC
CDR3: CASSFGTGLGRSYTF
D: -
size: -
V: TRBV27
J: TRBJ1-2

DNA: TGTGCCAGCAGCGAGGGACTAGCGGGAGTGGAGAATACGCAGTATTTT
CDR3: CASSEGLAGVENTQYF
D: TRBD2
size: -
V: TRBV9
J: TRBJ2-3

DNA: TGTGCCAGCAGCATAAAAGGGGGCAATGAAGCTTTCTTT
CDR3: CASSIKGGNEAFF
D: TRBD1
size: -
V: TRBV7-2
J: TRBJ1-1

DNA: TGTGCCAGCAGTACGGACTTTAGCAATCAGCCCCAGCATTTT
CDR3: CASSTDFSNQPQHF
D: -
size: few
V: TRBV2
J: TRBJ1-5

DNA: TGTGCCAGCAGCGTAGGACTAGCGGGAGTAGAGACCCAGTACTTC
CDR3: CASSVGLAGVETQYF
D: TRBD2
size: once
V: TRBV7-3
J: TRBJ2-5

DNA: TGTGCCACCAGCAGCACCCGGGACAGTACAGATACGCAGTATTTT
CDR3: CATSSTRDSTDTQYF
D: TRBD1
size: -
V: TRBV15
J: TRBJ2-3

DNA: TGTGCCAGCAGCGGTTCTAGCGGGAGGCACGAGCAGTACTTC
CDR3: CASSGSSGRHEQYF
D: TRBD2
size: -
V: TRBV9
J: TRBJ2-7

DNA: TGTCCTGGGAGCCCGGGGGGGAGGGAGACCCAGTACTTC
CDR3: CPGSPGGRETQYF
D: -
size: -
V: TRBV22-1
J: TRBJ2-5

DNA: TGTGCCAGCAGTGTAGTCGGAGTATCCTACGAGCAGTACTTC
CDR3: CASSVVGVSYEQYF
D: -
size: -
V: TRBV6-1
J: TRBJ2-7

DNA: TGTGCCAGCAGCTCGGAAGGGACTGGGCAAGAGACCCAGTACTTC
CDR3: CASSSEGTGQETQYF
D: -
size: -
V: TRBV5-4
J: TRBJ2-5

DNA: TGTGCCAGCAGTTTAGTCGGAGGCCAAGGCGATGGCTACACCTTC
CDR3: CASSLVGGQGDGYTF
D: -
size: -
V: TRBV28
J: TRBJ1-2

DNA: TGTGCCAGCAGCGTAGTGGAGGGTAGCACAGATACGCAGTATTTT
CDR3: CASSVVEGSTDTQYF
D: -
size: -
V: TRBV9
J: TRBJ2-3

DNA: TGTGCCAGCAGCTTAGCTAGCGGAGTCACAGATACGCAGTATTTT
CDR3: CASSLASGVTDTQYF
D: -
size: -
V: TRBV7-7
J: TRBJ2-3

DNA: TGTGCCATCACTGAGGCTCCCGGGGAGCTGTTTTTT
CDR3: CAITEAPGELFF
D: -
size: once
V: TRBV2
J: TRBJ2-2

DNA: TGCGCCAGCAGCCTAGGGCATGGCGCAGATACGCAGTATTTT
CDR3: CASSLGHGADTQYF
D: -
size: -
V: TRBV5-1
J: TRBJ2-3

DNA: TGTGCCAGCAGCTCTACACCGGGACTAGGCAATGAGCAGTTCTTC
CDR3: CASSSTPGLGNEQFF
D: TRBD2
size: -
V: TRBV11-3
J: TRBJ2-1

DNA: TGCAGCGTTGCCGGGGGGAACACTGAAGCTTTCTTT
CDR3: CSVAGGNTEAFF
D: -
size: once
V: TRBV29-1
J: TRBJ1-1